The table lists the clone carrying this T cell receptor beta chain with a count of one. Its cognate antigen is unknown. Naive CD8 cells, CD45RO-negative and positively selected for CCR7, excluded terminally differentiated effector memory CD45RA+ cells. This entry is derived from a study of shared clonotypes between healthy human individuals. Regarding the study as a whole: Clonotype sharing across four donors was observed for around 5% of naive CD4 clonotypes. Generation probabilities were higher for clonotypes shared across all four sorted-subset donors than for unshared ones.

Profiled with immunoSEQ multiplex PCR; TCRdb holds only in-frame clones, not every one. The sample comprises about 2.1 million clones, about 94% of which are singletons, and about 1.7% rests with the top ten. V lost 0 bases, J lost 7 bases, and 16 bases stayed unmatched. The CDR3 spans 20 residues. Germline CDR1 and CDR2: SGHRS and YFSETQ. This receptor was obtained from a man between 18 and 35 years old in good health. Some clones in this sample may be carry-over from other donors' samples. V gene TRBV5-1 combines with J gene TRBJ2-1; 13 bases agree with TRBD2. What was sequenced was naive CD8+ T cells from PBMCs. CDR3 nucleotides: TGCGCCAGCAGCTTGGTCGGTCAACGGACTAGCGGGAGTGTGGGTAATGAGCAGTTCTTC. Translated, it gives CASSLVGQRTSGSVGNEQFF. Full variable domain (rest looked up from reference TRBV5-1 and TRBJ2-1): KAGVTQTPRYLIKTRGQQVTLSCSPISGHRSVSWYQQTPGQGLQFLFEYFSETQRNKGNFPGRFSGRQFSNSRSEMNVSTLELGDSALYLCASSLVGQRTSGSVGNEQFFGPGTRLTVL.